These 14 T cell receptor beta chains share one sample of origin, sequenced in a study of CD8 T cells in ankylosing spondylitis. Study-level findings and limits: There was a TCR beta motif, made of roughly eight highly homologous variants, that appeared characteristic of ankylosing spondylitis blood.

These receptors lack a known antigen. MiXCR was run by TCRdb on the 5' RACE reads, yielding one entry per CDR3 protein. This repertoire shows about 480,000 distinct CDR3 sequences, 17% found once; its top ten account for over 1%. Material for sequencing was blood, either unsorted or a sorted T cell fraction (not recorded which). The receptors originated from a male donor with ankylosing spondylitis.

This clonotype showed up just a few times. The CDR3 nucleotides are TGCGCCAGCAGCTTAGCGGGGGGGCCCGCAGATACGCAGTATTTT. Its translation: CASSLAGGPADTQYF. The chain uses TRBV5-1 and TRBJ2-3; 10 bases fit TRBD2. Germline lookup yields CDR1 SGHRS and CDR2 YFSETQ. CDR3 size: 15 residues. Trimming took 2 bases from V and 4 from J; bases not matched to a gene: 4.

This clonotype was seen only a few times. The rearrangement joins TRBV29-1 to TRBJ2-3; no reliable D call. Germline V gives CDR1 SQVTM, CDR2 ANQGSEA. CDR3 size: 12 residues. V lost 3 bases and J 3 bases, leaving 7 bases between the germline ends. The CDR3 protein is CSVDSLTDTQYF. CDR3 in DNA: TGCAGCGTTGATTCGCTTACAGATACGCAGTATTTT.

This rearrangement joins TRBV20-1 to TRBJ2-7; D unclear. V lost 3 bases and J lost 0, with 9 bases in between. CDR3 length: 13 amino acids. CDR1 and CDR2 from the germline V gene are DFQATT and SNEGSKA (reference sequence). The CDR3 coding sequence is TGCAGTGCTAGTGAGACATTCTCCTACGAGCAGTACTTC. Protein: CSASETFSYEQYF.

The rearrangement joins TRBV6-5 to TRBJ2-2; D is undetermined. V was trimmed by 1 base and J by 8 bases, leaving 5 bases between them. Per germline, CDR1 MNHEY and CDR2 SVGAGI. The CDR3 has 12 residues. The CDR3 loop is CASSYLPGELFF. Here the CDR3 DNA reads TGTGCCAGCAGTTACTTGCCAGGGGAGCTGTTTTTT.

V and J are TRBV20-1 and TRBJ1-4; the D is unclear. Germline V gene lookup returns CDR1 DFQATT and CDR2 SNEGSKA (reference sequence). V lost 6 bases, J lost 8 bases, and 10 bases lay in between. The CDR3 length is 11 residues. This CDR3 reads CSALHGEKLFF. The DNA for the CDR3 is TGCAGTGCGCTCCACGGGGAAAAACTGTTTTTT.

The chain couples TRBV7-3 to TRBJ2-1; the match to TRBD1 covers 9 bases. The CDR3 length is 16 residues. The V gene's germline CDR1 is SGHTA and CDR2 FQGTGA. The V and J ends lost 4 bases and 5 bases, in that order; junction bases with no gene match: 9. The CDR3 nucleotides are TGTGCCAGCAGCTCCAGGGGGGGGACAGGGCACAATGAGCAGTTCTTC. Protein: CASSSRGGTGHNEQFF.

The rearrangement uses TRBV4-3 and TRBJ2-7; TRBD1 is a possible D gene (5 bases). This CDR3 comprises 13 residues. Germline V gene data show CDR1 as LGHNA and CDR2 as YSLEER. V lost 1 base and J lost 3, with 7 bases in between. CDR3 amino acids: CASSQVQGYEQYF. DNA of the CDR3: TGCGCCAGCAGCCAAGTTCAGGGCTACGAGCAGTACTTC.

The CDR3 coding sequence is TGCGCCAGCAGCTTCGGACAGGCACCTAGCACAGATACGCAGTATTTT. It yields the protein CASSFGQAPSTDTQYF. The chain recombines TRBV5-1 with TRBJ2-3; 7 positions match TRBD1. V lost 2 bases and J lost 0; bases outside the gene matches: 6. The CDR3 covers 16 residues. Germline V lookup: CDR1 SGHRS, CDR2 YFSETQ. Full variable domain (rest looked up from reference TRBV5-1 and TRBJ2-3): KAGVTQTPRYLIKTRGQQVTLSCSPISGHRSVSWYQQTPGQGLQFLFEYFSETQRNKGNFPGRFSGRQFSNSRSEMNVSTLELGDSALYLCASSFGQAPSTDTQYFGPGTRLTVL.

The rearrangement joins TRBV19 to TRBJ1-6; D unclear. The CDR3 runs 13 residues. Trimming removed 3 bases from V and 7 bases from J, with 7 bases in between. Germline V gene sequence: CDR1 LNHDA, CDR2 SQIVND (reference sequence). CDR3 sequence (DNA): TGTGCCAGTAGTATTCTCCAAAATTCACCCCTCCACTTT. This gives the protein CASSILQNSPLHF. The whole variable domain, filled in from reference TRBV19 and TRBJ1-6, reads DGGITQSPKYLFRKEGQNVTLSCEQNLNHDAMYWYRQDPGQGLRLIYYSQIVNDFQKGDIAEGYSVSREKKESFPLTVTSAQKNPTAFYLCASSILQNSPLHFGNGTRLTVT.

This clonotype has more than one count but fewer than ten. V and J are TRBV20-1 and TRBJ1-5; tentative D call: TRBD1 (6 bases). Trimming took off 5 bases at V and 2 bases at J, with 13 bases between the two ends. This CDR3 contains 14 residues. Germline V gene data show CDR1 as DFQATT and CDR2 as SNEGSKA (reference sequence). CDR3 loop: CSASAGAGNQPQHF. As DNA, the CDR3 is TGCAGTGCTTCGGCAGGGGCGGGCAATCAGCCCCAGCATTTT.

This clonotype appeared a few times. The V call is TRBV7-9, the J call TRBJ2-7; D possibly matches TRBD1 or TRBD2 (5 bases each). This CDR3 is 14 amino acids long. V lost 4 bases to trimming and J lost 4 bases, with 14 bases between them. The V gene's germline CDR1 is SEHNR and CDR2 FQNEAQ (reference sequence). The CDR3 sequence is CASSSGTESYEQYF. The CDR3 region has the DNA TGTGCCAGCAGCTCCGGGACGGAATCTTACGAGCAGTACTTC.

This chain connects TRBV5-5 to TRBJ1-1; D not certain. The CDR3 has 15 residues. Germline V gene data show CDR1 as SGHKS and CDR2 as YYEKEE (reference sequence). The V and J ends lost 1 base and 0 bases respectively, with 10 bases between them. The CDR3 region has the DNA TGTGCCAGCAGCTTGATGGGAAGTATGAACACTGAAGCTTTCTTT. As protein: CASSLMGSMNTEAFF.

This clonotype was found many times. The chain has TRBV27 and TRBJ1-1; possibly TRBD1 for D (5 bases). Germline loops: CDR1 MNHEY, CDR2 SMNVEV (reference sequence). The V gene lost 5 bases and the J gene lost 1 base, with 11 bases spanning the gap. The CDR3 runs 14 residues. The CDR3 DNA reads TGTGCCAGCAGTAACCCAGGGACGAACACTGAAGCTTTCTTT. The encoded protein is CASSNPGTNTEAFF.

CDR3 sequence reads: CASSWEGTGRTGELFF. In nucleotides, the CDR3 is TGCGCCAGCAGCTGGGAAGGGACAGGACGGACCGGGGAACTGTTTTTT. The chain carries TRBV5-1 and TRBJ1-4; 8 bases agree with TRBD1. The V gene end was trimmed by 3 bases and the J gene end by 12 bases; junction bases not matched to a gene: 16. Germline CDR1 is SGHRS and CDR2 is YFSETQ. CDR3 length: 16 amino acids.